This T cell receptor beta chain was recovered during a study of T cell repertoires in cytomegalovirus infection. Study summary: Well-studied HLA-B-restricted epitopes and recently identified HLA-C-restricted epitopes of CMV were both used in the study. Matching HLA type, along with CMV infection, was indicated by public TCR beta signatures.

The length of the CDR3 is 14 residues. CDR1 and CDR2 (germline): MNHNS, SASEGT. Trimming cost V 3 bases and J 5 bases, with 13 bases left between them. This clonotype has only a few counts. No antigen is known for it. TCRdb re-derived calls from the reads in MiXCR, one entry per CDR3 protein. The repertoire holds 900,000 to 950,000 distinct CDR3 sequences, with roughly 31% as singletons. Study outcomes and limitations: The ex vivo response was dominated by HLA-C-restricted CMV-specific TCR beta clonotypes. CMV carriers having the relevant HLA were flagged by cumulative public TCR beta family frequency.

The J gene is TRBJ2-5, the V gene TRBV6-1; D unclear. This sample comprised cultured CD8+ T cells from PBMCs, obtained from culture after CMV antigen stimulation. This clonotype was sampled from a human donor in good health (CMV status not recorded). Some clones in this sample may be carry-over from other donors' samples. CDR3 in DNA: TGTGCCAGCAGTGACCCCCGACCGGGTGAGACCCAGTACTTC. Translated: CASSDPRPGETQYF.